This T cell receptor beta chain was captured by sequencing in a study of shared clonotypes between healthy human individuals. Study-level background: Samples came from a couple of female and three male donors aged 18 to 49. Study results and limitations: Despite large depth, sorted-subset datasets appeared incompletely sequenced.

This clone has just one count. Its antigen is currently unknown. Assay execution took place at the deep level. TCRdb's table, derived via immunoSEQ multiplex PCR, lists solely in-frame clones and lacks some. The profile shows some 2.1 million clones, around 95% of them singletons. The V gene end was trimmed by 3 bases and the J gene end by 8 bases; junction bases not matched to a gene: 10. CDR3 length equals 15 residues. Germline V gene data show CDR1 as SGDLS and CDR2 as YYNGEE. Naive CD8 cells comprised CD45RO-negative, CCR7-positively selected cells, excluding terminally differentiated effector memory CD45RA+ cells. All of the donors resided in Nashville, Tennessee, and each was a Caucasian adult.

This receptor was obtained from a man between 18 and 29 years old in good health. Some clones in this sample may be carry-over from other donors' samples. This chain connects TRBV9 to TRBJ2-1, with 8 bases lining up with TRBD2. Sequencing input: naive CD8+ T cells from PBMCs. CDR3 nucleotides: TGTGCCAGCAGCGGGACTCGGACTAGCTGGGATGAGCAGTTCTTC. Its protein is CASSGTRTSWDEQFF.